This entry lists 15 T cell receptor beta chains sequenced from one sample in a study of blood T cell repertoires in COVID-19. TCRdb's copy holds only in-frame clones and misses some; the assay was immunoSEQ multiplex PCR. The sample shows 200,000 or so clones, over 70% of them seen only once. Sequencing was carried out using PBMCs or T cells enriched from blood (not recorded which). The receptors originated from a woman aged 30 to 39 who had been exposed to COVID-19.

The V gene is TRBV27, the J gene TRBJ2-7; 8 nucleotides align to TRBD2. V trimming: 5 bases; J trimming: 2 bases; junction bases outside the gene matches: 5. The CDR3 is 14 amino acids. Germline values: CDR1 MNHEY, CDR2 SMNVEV (reference sequence). CDR3 sequence: CASSADSGAYEQYF. CDR3 in DNA: TGTGCCAGCAGTGCCGATAGCGGGGCCTACGAGCAGTACTTC.

The sample holds one count of this clone. The rearrangement uses TRBV4-1 and TRBJ1-1; tentatively, D is TRBD1 (6 bases). The CDR3 consists of 15 residues. Germline V gene data show CDR1 as MGHRA and CDR2 as YSYEKL. V dropped 0 bases and J dropped 3 bases, with 11 bases sitting between them. CDR3 protein: CASSQDRGWDTEAFF. The CDR3 region has the DNA TGCGCCAGCAGCCAAGACAGGGGCTGGGACACTGAAGCTTTCTTT.

The chain is built from TRBV5-1 and TRBJ2-2; the match to TRBD2 covers 8 bases. J gave up 7 bases and V 5 bases, and 16 bases lay outside the gene matches. The CDR3 runs to 17 residues. The germline CDR1 and CDR2 sequences are SGHRS and YFSETQ. The CDR3 protein is CASSPNSGTLEGGELFF. The CDR3, as DNA: TGCGCCAGCAGTCCGAATAGCGGGACTCTAGAGGGCGGGGAGCTGTTTTTT.

The chain links TRBV30 to TRBJ2-4, with a possible D match to TRBD1 (5 bases). The CDR3 extends over 10 amino acids. V lost 7 bases and J 7 bases, leaving 8 bases between the germline ends. Per germline, CDR1 GTSNPN and CDR2 SVGIG (reference sequence). CDR3 sequence (DNA): TGTGCCTTGGACATCAACATTCAGTACTTC. This gives the protein CALDINIQYF.

The V and J genes are TRBV3-1 (or the pseudogene TRBV3-2) and TRBJ2-1, with 7 bases lining up with TRBD1. The germline CDR1 and CDR2 sequences are LGHDT and YNNKEL (reference sequence). J gave up 4 bases and V 4 bases, and 7 bases lay outside the gene matches. The CDR3 is made up of 15 amino acids. The CDR3 DNA follows: TGTGCCAGCAGCCCTCGACAGGGCACTTACAATGAGCAGTTCTTC. Translating it yields CASSPRQGTYNEQFF.

This clone has only a few counts. V and J are TRBV11-1 and TRBJ1-1; D may be TRBD1 (6 bases). The CDR3 consists of 15 residues. Trimming took 1 base from V and 1 from J, leaving 10 bases between them. Germline CDR1 and CDR2: SGHAT and FQDESV (reference sequence). The CDR3 region is CASSLGQGRNTEAFF. DNA for the CDR3: TGTGCCAGCAGCTTAGGCCAGGGGAGGAACACTGAAGCTTTCTTT.

This clone was counted a few times. The chain has TRBV3-1 (or the pseudogene TRBV3-2) and TRBJ1-2; the D is unclear. Germline CDR1 reads LGHDT; CDR2 reads YNNKEL (reference sequence). This CDR3 has 14 amino acids. Trimming shortened V by 4 bases and J by 4 bases, and 13 bases separated the two germline ends. In DNA form, the CDR3 reads TGTGCCAGCAGCCGGGGAGTTGGGGTCTATGGCTACACCTTC. This sequence encodes CASSRGVGVYGYTF.

The rearrangement joins TRBV28 to TRBJ2-7, with 8 positions matching TRBD1. Germline V gene data show CDR1 as MDHEN and CDR2 as SYDVKM. With V trimmed by 6 bases and J by 3 bases, 7 bases remained unmatched. The CDR3 consists of 14 residues. CDR3 sequence: CASRWTGNGYEQYF. The CDR3 DNA reads TGTGCCAGCAGATGGACAGGGAATGGCTACGAGCAGTACTTC.

The V and J genes are TRBV11-2 and TRBJ1-1; 8 nucleotides align to TRBD1. CDR1 is SGHAT and CDR2 is FQNNGV in the germline V gene. This CDR3 is built from 19 residues. V dropped 4 bases and J dropped 2; count of bases not matched to a gene: 18. CDR3 residues: CASSSTYPRTGRRNTEAFF. DNA for the CDR3: TGTGCCAGCAGCTCAACATACCCCCGGACAGGGCGGCGAAACACTGAAGCTTTCTTT.

This clone was detected once. The chain links TRBV5-5 to TRBJ1-2; 8 bases agree with TRBD1. The V segment lost 3 bases and the J segment 6 bases; nucleotides outside the gene matches: 7. The CDR3 length is 14 residues. CDR1 is SGHKS, CDR2 YYEKEE, per germline (reference sequence). The CDR3 DNA reads TGTGCCAGCAGCTGGGATGCAGGGGGCAATGGCTACACCTTC. Its translation is CASSWDAGGNGYTF.

This clone was seen a single time. The chain couples TRBV18 to TRBJ2-1; 9 bases line up with TRBD1. CDR1 is KGHSH, CDR2 LQKENI, per germline. The CDR3 consists of 17 residues. V shed 3 bases, J shed 1 base, and the junction held 7 bases outside the gene matches. CDR3 sequence (DNA): TGTGCCAGCTCACCCGTCCGGGGACAGGGTTCCTACAATGAGCAGTTCTTC. Translating gives CASSPVRGQGSYNEQFF.

This chain links TRBV5-6 with TRBJ1-2; 8 nucleotides agree with TRBD1. V was pared by 1 base and J by 4 bases, with 6 bases of the junction left unmatched. The CDR3 sequence is 15 residues long. Germline V gene lookup returns CDR1 SGHDT and CDR2 YYEEEE. The CDR3, as DNA: TGTGCCAGCAGCTTGACAGGGGGTGCGACCTATGGCTACACCTTC. It specifies CASSLTGGATYGYTF.

The V call is TRBV11-3, the J call TRBJ2-1, with D possibly matching TRBD1 (6 bases). The germline V gene encodes CDR1 SGHNT and CDR2 YENEEA. V lost 2 bases to trimming and J lost 3 bases, with 17 bases between them. The CDR3 covers 17 residues. Here the CDR3 DNA reads TGTGCCAGCAGCTTATCGTCAGGACAGCATGTCTACAATGAGCAGTTCTTC. This sequence encodes CASSLSSGQHVYNEQFF.

The CDR3 protein is CASNLGSAGDFNEQFF. DNA for the CDR3: TGTGCCAGCAATCTGGGGTCAGCGGGAGACTTTAATGAGCAGTTCTTC. This rearrangement joins TRBV2 to TRBJ2-1; 8 bases agree with TRBD2. CDR3 length: 16 amino acids. In germline, CDR1 is SNHLY, CDR2 FYNNEI. J was trimmed by 7 bases and V by 7 bases; bases with no gene match: 15. The whole variable domain, remainder taken from reference TRBV2 and TRBJ2-1, is EPEVTQTPSHQVTQMGQEVILRCVPISNHLYFYWYRQILGQKVEFLVSFYNNEISEKSEIFDDQFSVERPDGSNFTLKIRSTKLEDSAMYFCASNLGSAGDFNEQFFGPGTRLTVL.

This chain uses TRBV10-1 with TRBJ2-1; 13 nucleotides align to TRBD2. Germline V gene data show CDR1 as WNHNN and CDR2 as SYGVQD (reference sequence). Trimming took 2 bases from V and 6 from J; bases not matched to a gene: 4. CDR3 length: 16 amino acids. CDR3 DNA sequence: TGCGCCAGCAGTGAGGCCGGACTAGCGGGGGCCAATGAGCAGTTCTTC. It encodes CASSEAGLAGANEQFF.